This entry lists 26 T cell receptor beta chains sequenced from one sample in a study of OX40 agonist ivuxolimab in advanced cancers. Libraries were prepared by immunoSEQ multiplex PCR; TCRdb keeps only in-frame clonotypes and omits some of them. The profile covers tens of thousands of clones, with about 91% appearing a single time and 2.6% taken by the ten largest. The specimen was CD4+ or CD8+ T cells sorted from blood, collected in a trial of the OX40 agonist ivuxolimab. The receptors derive from an adult with an advanced solid tumor such as melanoma, head and neck, liver or kidney cancer.

The V gene is TRBV28, the J gene TRBJ2-7; 9 nucleotides align to TRBD1. CDR3 length: 14 amino acids. Trimming cost V 6 bases and J 0 bases; bases outside gene matches: 3. Looked up from germline, CDR1 is MDHEN and CDR2 is SYDVKM. The chain's CDR3 is CASRGQGPSYEQYF. CDR3 nucleotide sequence: TGTGCCAGCAGAGGACAGGGGCCCTCCTACGAGCAGTACTTC.

V is TRBV2 and J is TRBJ2-1, with 7 bases matching TRBD1. Per germline, CDR1 SNHLY and CDR2 FYNNEI. This CDR3 is built from 15 residues. The V and J ends lost 2 bases and 7 bases, in that order; junction bases with no gene match: 8. The CDR3 reads CASSERTGALNEQFF. In DNA, the CDR3 is TGTGCCAGCAGTGAAAGGACAGGTGCCCTGAATGAGCAGTTCTTC.

The V and J genes are TRBV28 and TRBJ1-4; TRBD1 agrees at 9 bases. With V trimmed by 4 bases and J by 6 bases, 6 bases remained unmatched. The CDR3 loop spans 15 amino acids. Germline V lookup: CDR1 MDHEN, CDR2 SYDVKM. CDR3 sequence (DNA): TGTGCCAGCAGTTGGAACAGGGGGCGTGATGAAAAACTGTTTTTT. Protein sequence: CASSWNRGRDEKLFF.

V and J are TRBV11-2 and TRBJ2-5; perhaps TRBD1 as D (6 bases). This CDR3 spans 14 amino acids. V was pared by 4 bases and J by 1 base, with 10 bases between. Per the germline V gene, CDR1 is SGHAT and CDR2 is FQNNGV. CDR3 in amino acids: CASSWGHIQETQYF. The CDR3 nucleotides are TGTGCCAGCAGCTGGGGGCACATCCAAGAGACCCAGTACTTC.

The rearrangement joins TRBV25-1 to TRBJ1-2; perhaps TRBD1 as D (5 bases). Trimming removed 3 bases at V and 1 base at J, with 18 bases between. The CDR3 is 17 amino acids. Germline V lookup: CDR1 MGHDK, CDR2 SYGVNS. This CDR3 is CASSDTSGRGHNYGYTF. As DNA, the CDR3 is TGTGCCAGCAGTGATACCTCGGGGAGGGGCCATAACTATGGCTACACCTTC.

The chain recombines TRBV5-1 with TRBJ2-7; possibly TRBD2 for D (6 bases). Trimming removed 2 bases from V and 4 bases from J, with 13 bases in between. This CDR3 has 14 residues. The germline V gene has CDR1 SGHRS and CDR2 YFSETQ. The CDR3 sequence is CASSLGSGAYEQYF. The CDR3 coding sequence is TGCGCCAGCAGCTTAGGTAGCGGCGCGTACGAGCAGTACTTC.

CDR3: CASSLRTGGRTEAFF. In nucleotides, the CDR3 is TGTGCCAGCAGCCTACGGACAGGGGGCCGTACTGAAGCTTTCTTT. This rearrangement joins TRBV7-2 to TRBJ1-1; 11 bases are shared with TRBD1. The CDR3 contains 15 residues. Trimming at V came to 5 bases and at J to 5 bases, leaving 7 bases not matched to a gene. The germline CDR1 and CDR2 sequences are SGHTA and FQGNSA.

The V and J genes are TRBV11-1 and TRBJ2-5; 8 bases line up with TRBD2. Losses at the gene ends were 5 bases for V and 5 bases for J; bases not matched to a gene: 7. Germline V lookup: CDR1 SGHAT, CDR2 FQDESV (reference sequence). The CDR3 sequence is 14 residues long. The CDR3 spells CASSMGLEGETQYF. The CDR3 DNA reads TGTGCCAGCAGCATGGGACTAGAGGGGGAGACCCAGTACTTC.

As DNA, the CDR3 is TGTGCCAGCAGCTTTGGACTAGCGGGAAGAGAGACCCAGTACTTC. Amino acid sequence: CASSFGLAGRETQYF. The rearrangement uses TRBV14 and TRBJ2-5; the match to TRBD2 covers 12 bases. The CDR3 loop spans 15 amino acids. The V and J ends lost 5 bases and 4 bases, in that order; junction bases with no gene match: 5. The germline CDR1 and CDR2 sequences are SGHDN and FVKESK.

The chain joins TRBV5-1 to TRBJ2-7; a possible D gene is TRBD2 (6 bases). V lost 4 bases, J lost 1 base, and 12 bases lay in between. This CDR3 has 14 residues. The germline CDR1 and CDR2 sequences are SGHRS and YFSETQ. The CDR3 coding sequence is TGCGCCAGCAGCCAAGGGACTTGGTCCTACGAGCAGTACTTC. Its translation is CASSQGTWSYEQYF. The full variable domain, rest sourced from reference TRBV5-1 and TRBJ2-7, is KAGVTQTPRYLIKTRGQQVTLSCSPISGHRSVSWYQQTPGQGLQFLFEYFSETQRNKGNFPGRFSGRQFSNSRSEMNVSTLELGDSALYLCASSQGTWSYEQYFGPGTRLTVT.

The chain combines TRBV27 with TRBJ1-2, with a weak D call TRBD1 (6 bases). This CDR3 region has 14 residues. Germline V gene sequence: CDR1 MNHEY, CDR2 SMNVEV (reference sequence). Trimming took 8 bases from V and 5 from J, leaving 18 bases between them. CDR3 sequence reads: CASGRTGARYGYTF. CDR3 bases: TGTGCCAGCGGGCGCACGGGGGCGCGATATGGCTACACCTTC.

V is TRBV4-1 and J is TRBJ2-7; 8 bases line up with TRBD2. V was pared by 6 bases and J by 3 bases, with 7 bases of the junction left unmatched. The CDR3 totals 14 residues. The germline V gene has CDR1 MGHRA and CDR2 YSYEKL. CDR3 in amino acids: CASRAGLGVYEQYF. DNA for the CDR3: TGCGCCAGCAGAGCGGGACTAGGGGTCTACGAGCAGTACTTC.

This CDR3 reads CAGPVAQYF. The CDR3 DNA reads as TGTGCCGGGCCCGTGGCCCAGTACTTC. The V and J genes are TRBV30 and TRBJ2-5; the D is unclear. The CDR3 has 9 residues. Germline CDR1 is GTSNPN and CDR2 is SVGIG (reference sequence). V lost 8 bases to trimming and J lost 9 bases, with 10 bases between them.

V usage is TRBV7-2 and J usage is TRBJ2-7; tentatively, D is TRBD2 (6 bases). Looked up from germline, CDR1 is SGHTA and CDR2 is FQGNSA. The CDR3 sequence is 15 residues long. V shed 1 base and J shed 3 bases, with 13 bases lying between them. DNA for the CDR3: TGTGCCAGCAGCTTAGGGGGGGTGCAGGGCTACGAGCAGTACTTC. Protein sequence: CASSLGGVQGYEQYF.

V is TRBV7-3 and J is TRBJ2-2, with 7 bases aligning to TRBD1. V lost 6 bases and J lost 6; bases outside the gene matches: 1. The CDR3 spans 12 residues. Germline values: CDR1 SGHTA, CDR2 FQGTGA. For the CDR3, the DNA is TGTGCCAGCAGACAGGGGTCCGGGGAGCTGTTTTTT. Translating it yields CASRQGSGELFF.

V gene TRBV18 combines with J gene TRBJ1-1, with a tentative D call TRBD1 (5 bases). Germline CDR1 and CDR2: KGHSH and LQKENI. Trimming shortened V by 5 bases and J by 6 bases, and 10 bases separated the two germline ends. The CDR3 has 12 amino acids. This CDR3 reads CASSFWGSEAFF. The CDR3 DNA reads TGTGCCAGCTCATTCTGGGGGTCTGAAGCTTTCTTT.

This clone was recorded a few times. The J gene is TRBJ1-4, the V gene TRBV11-3, with a tentative D call TRBD1 (5 bases). This CDR3 contains 19 residues. Germline lookup yields CDR1 SGHNT and CDR2 YENEEA. Between the trimmed V and J ends, which lost 2 bases and 0 bases, there was a span of 19 bases. The DNA for the CDR3 is TGTGCCAGCAGCTTAACCCGGGGGTTACAGATTGCAACTAATGAAAAACTGTTTTTT. This translates into CASSLTRGLQIATNEKLFF.

The V gene is TRBV28, the J gene TRBJ1-2, with TRBD1 as a possible D gene (6 bases). CDR1 and CDR2 (germline): MDHEN, SYDVKM. Trimming pared 6 bases from V and 3 bases from J, leaving 14 bases between. The CDR3 is 14 residues long. CDR3 protein: CASRPTGSYYGYTF. In DNA form, the CDR3 reads TGTGCCAGCAGACCAACAGGGTCTTACTATGGCTACACCTTC.

The rearrangement uses TRBV7-9 and TRBJ1-4; maybe TRBD1 (6 bases). The germline V gene encodes CDR1 SEHNR and CDR2 FQNEAQ (reference sequence). The V gene lost 4 bases and the J gene lost 3 bases, with 12 bases spanning the gap. The CDR3 sequence is 15 residues long. The CDR3 nucleotides are TGTGCCAGCAGCTCCACAGGGACGCCTAATGAAAAACTGTTTTTT. Translating it yields CASSSTGTPNEKLFF.

The chain recombines TRBV6-5 with TRBJ1-1; no clear D. The CDR3 totals 13 residues. V lost 9 bases, J lost 0 bases, and 11 bases lay in between. CDR1 and CDR2 (germline): MNHEY, SVGAGI. The CDR3 coding sequence is TGTGCCAGTACGGGTGGCATGAACACTGAAGCTTTCTTT. Amino acids: CASTGGMNTEAFF.

The chain joins TRBV6-1 to TRBJ1-3; unclear D gene. The CDR3 is 14 residues long. CDR1 MNHNS and CDR2 SASEGT come from the germline V gene. Trimming removed 6 bases at V and 0 bases at J, with 9 bases between. Written as DNA, the CDR3 is TGTGCCAGCAGCCAGACCATCTCTGGAAACACCATATATTTT. Translation gives CASSQTISGNTIYF.

The chain joins TRBV27 to TRBJ2-7; 11 bases are shared with TRBD2. The CDR3 length is 15 residues. Germline CDR1 is MNHEY and CDR2 is SMNVEV (reference sequence). J was trimmed by 6 bases and V by 6 bases; bases with no gene match: 10. For the CDR3, the DNA is TGTGCCAGCAGACCCCTAGCGGGAGGCGAAGGCGAGCAGTACTTC. It translates to CASRPLAGGEGEQYF.

The rearrangement joins TRBV10-3 to TRBJ1-2; D is unresolved. The CDR3 runs to 12 residues. Per germline, CDR1 ENHRY and CDR2 SYGVKD. The ends were cut back, 1 base at V and 8 bases at J, with 8 bases in the middle. CDR3 sequence (DNA): TGTGCCATCAGTGAGTTTAACACCGGCTACACCTTC. This sequence encodes CAISEFNTGYTF.

This clone appeared a single time. The chain joins TRBV6-5 to TRBJ1-5; no reliable D call. Trimming took off 2 bases at V and 11 bases at J, with 16 bases between the two ends. Germline V lookup: CDR1 MNHEY, CDR2 SVGAGI. CDR3 size: 14 residues. The CDR3 loop is CASSYNFREEAQHF. The CDR3 region has the DNA TGTGCCAGCAGTTACAACTTTCGGGAGGAGGCCCAGCATTTT.

This chain connects TRBV7-9 to TRBJ2-5; 7 bases are shared with TRBD2. J was trimmed by 5 bases and V by 4 bases; bases with no gene match: 7. Germline values: CDR1 SEHNR, CDR2 FQNEAQ (reference sequence). This CDR3 comprises 14 residues. The CDR3 is CASSWAGVEETQYF. The CDR3 DNA sequence: TGTGCCAGCAGCTGGGCGGGGGTGGAGGAGACCCAGTACTTC.

V usage is TRBV7-9 and J usage is TRBJ2-5; D possibly corresponds to TRBD1 (5 bases). V lost 2 bases to trimming and J lost 5 bases, with 15 bases between them. Germline V gene sequence: CDR1 SEHNR, CDR2 FQNEAQ (reference sequence). The CDR3 is 15 amino acids. The CDR3 sequence is CASSLLPQGGETQYF. In nucleotides, the CDR3 is TGTGCCAGCAGCTTACTCCCCCAGGGTGGCGAGACCCAGTACTTC.